The TCR beta chain under discussion was sequenced for a study of cytomegalovirus exposure and HLA in healthy donors. Regarding the study as a whole: The authors listed 150 or so TCR beta chains as cytomegalovirus-associated. The majority of CMV-associated TCR beta chains were reported as apparently HLA-restricted in a later analysis. TCR beta V segments were, for the most part, productive about 87% or about 30% of the time in an earlier analysis.

Worth noting for this clone: Its antigen is unknown.

The PCR contained 60 Vbeta and 13 Jbeta primers. TCRdb keeps only in-frame clones here, not all; method: immunoSEQ multiplex PCR. The sample has around 75,000 clones, and its top ten clones hold 4% to 6%. This receptor was taken from a man aged 35 to 55 in good health and CMV-seronegative. Sequencing was carried out using PBMCs.

The CDR3 region has the DNA TGCGCCAGCAGCCAAGCACACGGGATTACTATCACAGATACGCAGTATTTT. Translated: CASSQAHGITITDTQYF. The chain couples TRBV4-1 to TRBJ2-3, with D perhaps matching TRBD2 (5 bases). The CDR3 is 17 residues long. CDR1 MGHRA and CDR2 YSYEKL come from the germline V gene. Trimming cost V 1 base and J 2 bases, with 16 bases left between them.